This T cell receptor (beta chain) was observed in a study of T cell repertoires in ileal Crohn's disease (dated by TCRdb to the late 2010s). With respect to the entire study: The median duration of disease was 7.9 years, and at the time of surgery roughly 38% of patients were active smokers. Surgery was performed for a complication in all patients, with stricturing disease in roughly 60% and penetrating disease in around 40%. About half of the patients received postoperative therapy: 11 received thiopurines and 18 received anti-TNF agents. A prospective multicentre cohort supplied the 55 to 65 Crohn's disease patients whose TCR repertoires were analysed. The study was conducted in parallel with a multicentre cohort that was designed to identify predictors of early endoscopic recurrence following ileocolonic resection. A Rutgeerts score above i0 was used to define endoscopic postoperative recurrence. A total of about 170 mucosal samples from 57 patients were sequenced, collected from several sites on the surgical specimen and at postoperative endoscopy.

Adults with ileal or ileocolonic Crohn's disease for whom ileocolonic resection was indicated were considered eligible. Whole ileal mucosal biopsies were kept frozen at -80 degrees C prior to DNA extraction. Genomic DNA was extracted from frozen whole biopsies using a TRizol-based method and was quantified with a NanoDrop 2000 spectrophotometer. Around 550 nanograms of biopsy DNA per sample were submitted for commercial TCRB immunosequencing. A two-step, amplification bias-controlled multiplex PCR was used by Adaptive Biotechnology to amplify CDR3 regions from genomic DNA. In the first PCR, primers covered every V and J gene segment, and in the second PCR, barcodes and Illumina adapters were added. An Illumina instrument was used to sequence the CDR3 libraries. The authors' analysis ran thus. Analysis combined the vendor-provided pipelines with custom analysis of raw data in R/Bioconductor under R version 3.3.0. Clonality, ranging from 0 to 1, was calculated as the inverse of the normalised Shannon entropy of all productive clones. High-frequency clones were defined as the share of the repertoire taken up by the top 100 clones, keeping only clones that passed a 95% confidence test. The Simpson index measured repertoire diversity, and the Morisita-Horn index measured overlap between samples. The clones in this table, taken by TCRdb from immuneACCESS, are in-frame only. Not every clone is retained; where verified, under half of the shortfall comes from an unresolved V gene, and the cause of the rest is unknown. The V and J calls and clone size were taken over from that table, and D and trimming were inferred from the DNA. The sample table holds around 33,000 clones, of which about four fifths were seen once. The ten largest clones add up to over 15% of the sample.

Here is what the overall study found, with its caveats: Patients who were active smokers at surgery had a significantly higher proportion of clonal expansions than non-smokers (roughly 27% vs 19%, p=0.02). Only a subgroup of patients, of unstated size, had their mucosal CD4 and CD8 T cells sorted and sequenced. Compared with CD4 T cells, sorted CD8 T cells contained more high-frequency clones, which suggests that the mucosal expansions were mostly CD8. Higher percentages of high-frequency clones at the time of surgery were linked to endoscopic recurrence, and every patient with clonality above 26.8% (18/57) had recurrence.

Points on this clone: Its specific antigen is unknown. Base qualities are not recorded, but no much larger clone differs from it by a single base.

The sequenced sample was ileal tissue. This clonotype was obtained from an adult with Crohn's disease.

The CDR3: CAFGQLQETQYF. The DNA sequence follows: TGTGCCTTTGGACAGCTACAAGAGACCCAGTACTTC. The V gene is TRBV30 and the J gene is TRBJ2-5; the D gene is perhaps TRBD1, on 6 matching bases. Looking up the germline V gene (reference sequence) yields CDR1 GTSNPN and CDR2 SVGIG. Taken from cysteine to phenylalanine, the CDR3 has 12 residues. Just CDR3 DNA is preserved here, 36 bases in frame from base 1. V sheds 7 bases and J sheds 2 bases, leaving 11 bases between their ends. Full variable domain (CDR3 extended with the reference TRBV30 and TRBJ2-5 proteins): SQTIHQWPATLVQPVGSPLSLECTVEGTSNPNLYWYRQAAGRGLQLLFYSVGIGQISSEVPQNLSASRPQDRQFILSSKKLLLSDSGFYLCAFGQLQETQYFGPGTRLLVL.